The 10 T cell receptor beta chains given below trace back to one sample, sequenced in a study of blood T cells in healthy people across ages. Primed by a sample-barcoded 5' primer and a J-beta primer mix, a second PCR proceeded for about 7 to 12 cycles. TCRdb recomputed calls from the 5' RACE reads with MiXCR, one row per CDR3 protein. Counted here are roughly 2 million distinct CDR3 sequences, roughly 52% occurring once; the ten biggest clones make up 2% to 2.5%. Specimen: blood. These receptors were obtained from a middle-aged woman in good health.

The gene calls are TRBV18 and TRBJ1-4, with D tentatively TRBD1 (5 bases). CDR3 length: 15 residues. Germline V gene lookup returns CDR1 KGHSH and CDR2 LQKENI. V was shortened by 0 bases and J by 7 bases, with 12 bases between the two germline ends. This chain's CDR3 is CASSPPEGTGEKLFF. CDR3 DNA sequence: TGTGCCAGCTCACCACCGGAGGGGACGGGTGAAAAACTGTTTTTT.

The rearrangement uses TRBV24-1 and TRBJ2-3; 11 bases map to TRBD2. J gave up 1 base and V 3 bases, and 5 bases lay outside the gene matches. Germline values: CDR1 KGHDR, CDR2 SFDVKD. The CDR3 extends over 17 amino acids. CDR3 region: CATSDTGTSGRTDTQYF. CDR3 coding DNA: TGTGCCACCAGTGATACAGGGACTAGCGGACGCACAGATACGCAGTATTTT.

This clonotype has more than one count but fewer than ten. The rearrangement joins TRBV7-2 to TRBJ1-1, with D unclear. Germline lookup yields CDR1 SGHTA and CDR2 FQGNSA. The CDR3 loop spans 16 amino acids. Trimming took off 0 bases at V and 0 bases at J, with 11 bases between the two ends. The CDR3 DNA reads TGTGCCAGCAGCTTAGCGGGAGGACGGCTGAACACTGAAGCTTTCTTT. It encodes CASSLAGGRLNTEAFF.

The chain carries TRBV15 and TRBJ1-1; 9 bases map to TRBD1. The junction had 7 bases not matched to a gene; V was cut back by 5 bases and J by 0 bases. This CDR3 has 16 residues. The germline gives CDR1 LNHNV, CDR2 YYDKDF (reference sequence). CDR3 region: CATSDHRGRMNTEAFF. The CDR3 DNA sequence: TGTGCCACCAGCGATCACAGGGGGCGGATGAACACTGAAGCTTTCTTT.

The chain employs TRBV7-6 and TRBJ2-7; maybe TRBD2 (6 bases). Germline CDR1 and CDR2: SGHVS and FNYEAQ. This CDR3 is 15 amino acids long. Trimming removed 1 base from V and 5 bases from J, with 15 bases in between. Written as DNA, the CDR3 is TGTGCCAGCAGCTTAGACGCCCCGGGGAGGAACGAGCAGTACTTC. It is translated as CASSLDAPGRNEQYF.

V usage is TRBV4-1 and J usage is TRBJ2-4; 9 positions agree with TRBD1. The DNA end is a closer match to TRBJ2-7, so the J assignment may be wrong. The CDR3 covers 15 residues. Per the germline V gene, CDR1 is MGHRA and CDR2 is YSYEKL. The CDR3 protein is CASSQWGQGGSEQYF. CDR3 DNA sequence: TGCGCCAGCAGCCAGTGGGGACAGGGTGGGAGCGAGCAGTACTTC.

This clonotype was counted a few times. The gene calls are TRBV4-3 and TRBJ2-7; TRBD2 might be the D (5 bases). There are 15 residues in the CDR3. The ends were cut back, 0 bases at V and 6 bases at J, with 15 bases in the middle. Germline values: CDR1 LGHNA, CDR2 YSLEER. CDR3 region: CASSQDARGTVEQYF. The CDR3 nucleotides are TGCGCCAGCAGCCAAGATGCCCGGGGAACAGTCGAGCAGTACTTC.

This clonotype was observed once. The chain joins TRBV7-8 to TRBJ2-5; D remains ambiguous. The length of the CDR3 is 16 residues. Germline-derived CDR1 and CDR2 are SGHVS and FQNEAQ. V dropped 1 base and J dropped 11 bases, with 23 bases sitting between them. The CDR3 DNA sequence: TGTGCCAGCAGCTTAGGGTCAGGAGACATCTACAATGAGCAGTACTTC. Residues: CASSLGSGDIYNEQYF.

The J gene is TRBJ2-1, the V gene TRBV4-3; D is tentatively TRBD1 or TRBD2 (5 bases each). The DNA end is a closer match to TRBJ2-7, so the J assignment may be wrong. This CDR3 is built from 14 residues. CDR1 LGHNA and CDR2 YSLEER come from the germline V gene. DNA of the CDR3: TGCGCCAGCAGCCAGGCCGGGGCATACAATGAGCAGTACTTC. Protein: CASSQAGAYNEQYF.

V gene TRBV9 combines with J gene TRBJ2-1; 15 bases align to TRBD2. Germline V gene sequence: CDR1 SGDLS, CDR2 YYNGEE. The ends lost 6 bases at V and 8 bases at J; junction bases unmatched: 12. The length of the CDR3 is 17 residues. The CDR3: CASTQGLAGGRLHEQFF. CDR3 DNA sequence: TGTGCCAGCACCCAAGGACTAGCGGGGGGGCGTTTGCATGAGCAGTTCTTC.